This T cell receptor beta chain was observed in a study of blood T cell repertoires in COVID-19. Study-wide context: Italy, Spain and the United States were the sources of the convalescent and acute COVID-19 samples. Sources were T cells, B-cell-depleted T cells, or PBMCs; the material itself was cDNA or gDNA.

In the original analysis: Estimates of nucleated cell counts were drawn from the amplification of reference gene primers. Generated by immunoSEQ multiplex PCR, the TCRdb table keeps only in-frame clones and is missing some. V, J and clone size are taken as reported in that table, and D and trimming were inferred from the DNA itself. Of over 85,000 clones listed, over 70% are singletons. The CDR3 is made up of 12 amino acids. The V gene's germline CDR1 is MDHEN and CDR2 SYDVKM. Trimming cost V 5 bases and J 9 bases, with 13 bases left between them. Material: peripheral blood. This chain links TRBV28 with TRBJ2-5; no reliable D call. This TCR derives from a human donor in a cohort sampled during active COVID-19. As DNA, the CDR3 is TGTGCCAGCAGTCTTAGCCCACGGGCCCAGTACTTC. This sequence encodes CASSLSPRAQYF. The full variable domain, rest sourced from reference TRBV28 and TRBJ2-5, is DVKVTQSSRYLVKRTGEKVFLECVQDMDHENMFWYRQDPGLGLRLIYFSYDVKMKEKGDIPEGYSVSREKKERFSLILESASTNQTSMYLCASSLSPRAQYFGPGTRLLVL.